Listed below are T cell receptor beta chains from one sample, sequenced in a study of blood T cell repertoires in COVID-19. TCRdb's copy holds only in-frame clones and misses some; the assay was immunoSEQ multiplex PCR. The data contain about 160,000 clones, 85% of them singletons. Sequencing input: peripheral blood. These receptors all come from a human donor with acute or convalescent COVID-19. The donor label of this sample is uncertain. Each CDR3 is given without its conserved first and last residue.

j_call: TRBJ1-2
v_call: TRBV7-8
cdr3_aa: ASSPYSGTGDRYGYT

j_call: TRBJ2-3
v_call: TRBV4-2
cdr3_aa: ASSTTSGGPKFTDTQY

j_call: TRBJ1-2
v_call: TRBV27
cdr3_aa: ASSSRGAYGYT

j_call: TRBJ2-7
v_call: TRBV28
cdr3_aa: ASSGATDKYLTQY

j_call: TRBJ2-7
v_call: TRBV6-6
cdr3_aa: ASNSGAGSEQY

j_call: TRBJ1-6
v_call: TRBV5-4
cdr3_aa: ASSLAQGSGRYNSPLH

j_call: TRBJ1-2
v_call: TRBV27
cdr3_aa: ASSLTPGTRYGYT

j_call: TRBJ1-1
v_call: TRBV3-1/TRBV3-2
cdr3_aa: ASSQLDRAGEAF

j_call: TRBJ2-7
v_call: TRBV2
cdr3_aa: ASSGEGFWSGAYEQY

j_call: TRBJ2-7
v_call: TRBV4-2
cdr3_aa: ASSQPSGGGHEQY

j_call: TRBJ2-3
v_call: TRBV7-2
cdr3_aa: ASSFRLAGGGDTQY

j_call: TRBJ1-1
v_call: TRBV6-6
cdr3_aa: ASRQGGKYTEAF

j_call: TRBJ2-3
v_call: TRBV14
cdr3_aa: ASSQLGLAGITDTQY

j_call: TRBJ1-5
v_call: TRBV5-8
cdr3_aa: ASSLAEGTGRQPQH

j_call: TRBJ1-5
v_call: TRBV28
cdr3_aa: ASNPGLNQPQH

j_call: TRBJ1-6
v_call: TRBV4-1
cdr3_aa: ASIREQGANSPLH

j_call: TRBJ2-2
v_call: TRBV29-1
cdr3_aa: SARRDSLNTGELF

j_call: TRBJ1-1
v_call: TRBV7-3
cdr3_aa: ASSLTGGAAFHTEAF

j_call: TRBJ1-1
v_call: TRBV5-4
cdr3_aa: ASSTPTVRNTEAF

j_call: TRBJ1-4
v_call: TRBV2
cdr3_aa: ASLSGTGTEKLF

j_call: TRBJ1-2
v_call: TRBV7-9
cdr3_aa: ASSLGRYGYT

j_call: TRBJ1-5
v_call: TRBV6-1
cdr3_aa: ASSAGTGAGGNQPQH

j_call: TRBJ1-1
v_call: TRBV7-9
cdr3_aa: ASSLGQGHTEAF

j_call: TRBJ2-2
v_call: TRBV9
cdr3_aa: ASSEESLGELF

j_call: TRBJ1-1
v_call: TRBV25-1
cdr3_aa: ASSEMGLHPKGAF

j_call: TRBJ1-3
v_call: TRBV5-4
cdr3_aa: ASSLMGSRNTIY

j_call: TRBJ1-2
v_call: TRBV19
cdr3_aa: ASTRQGYDYGYT

j_call: TRBJ2-7
v_call: TRBV6-2/TRBV6-3
cdr3_aa: ASSLLAGIAYEQY

j_call: TRBJ1-4
v_call: TRBV7-3
cdr3_aa: ASSAPGQGIDRVYEKLF

j_call: TRBJ1-1
v_call: TRBV10-3
cdr3_aa: AIRQGTTEAF

j_call: TRBJ2-1
v_call: TRBV4-3
cdr3_aa: ASSQEGLAGGRYNEQF

j_call: TRBJ2-4
v_call: TRBV14
cdr3_aa: ASSQDRIGTGAKNIQY

j_call: TRBJ2-6
v_call: TRBV9
cdr3_aa: ASSVTTGGLAGANVLT

j_call: TRBJ2-5
v_call: TRBV10-3
cdr3_aa: AIRHTQETQY

j_call: TRBJ1-1
v_call: TRBV7-3
cdr3_aa: ASSFSRGTEAF

j_call: TRBJ1-1
v_call: TRBV19
cdr3_aa: ASSTLDRMNTEAF

j_call: TRBJ1-5
v_call: TRBV6-1
cdr3_aa: ASSDSHSNQPQH

j_call: TRBJ1-6
v_call: TRBV7-9
cdr3_aa: ASSLRQGDNSPLH

j_call: TRBJ1-2
v_call: TRBV18
cdr3_aa: ASSPATGGDGYT

j_call: TRBJ1-3
v_call: TRBV6-5
cdr3_aa: ASSSHGRGNTIY

j_call: TRBJ1-1
v_call: TRBV7-9
cdr3_aa: ASSPLGPRNTEAF

j_call: TRBJ2-1
v_call: TRBV10-1
cdr3_aa: ASSRGNEQF

j_call: TRBJ2-1
v_call: TRBV2
cdr3_aa: ASSGRTWTGMEGNEQF

j_call: TRBJ2-5
v_call: TRBV19
cdr3_aa: ASRRAGQGSETQY

j_call: TRBJ2-7
v_call: TRBV2
cdr3_aa: ASKRGQGMVEQY

j_call: TRBJ2-4
v_call: TRBV11-3
cdr3_aa: ASSLGAGSGIQY

j_call: TRBJ1-5
v_call: TRBV7-6
cdr3_aa: ASSLDGREGQPQH

j_call: TRBJ1-4
v_call: TRBV19
cdr3_aa: ASSRPSRQGPGEKLF